The 21 T cell receptor beta chains reported below all come from one sample, sequenced in a study of T cells after yellow fever vaccination. TCRdb passed the 5' RACE reads through MiXCR, listing each CDR3 protein once. This table holds just under 600,000 distinct CDR3 sequences, approximately 13% found once. The source material was PBMCs, sampled on the day of the yellow fever booster vaccination. Receptors originate from a man aged 25 to 45 who received the YFV17D yellow fever vaccine.

The V and J genes are TRBV20-1 and TRBJ2-3, with 14 bases aligning to TRBD2. Germline CDR1 is DFQATT and CDR2 is SNEGSKA (reference sequence). V dropped 1 base and J dropped 9; count of bases not matched to a gene: 9. The CDR3 length is 16 residues. Here the CDR3 DNA reads TGCAGTGCTAGAGCGCAGGGACTAGCGGGAGACGTCACGCAGTATTTT. Translating it yields CSARAQGLAGDVTQYF.

The chain employs TRBV14 and TRBJ2-3, with TRBD1 matching over 9 bases. V was clipped by 4 bases and J by 0 bases; unmatched bases: 5. CDR3 length equals 16 residues. Germline V CDR1 and CDR2: SGHDN, FVKESK. As DNA, the CDR3 is TGTGCCAGCAGCCGGACAGGGGTCGCGAGCACAGATACGCAGTATTTT. This sequence encodes CASSRTGVASTDTQYF.

In this sample, this clonotype turned up many times. V and J are TRBV5-1 and TRBJ1-3; D remains unclear. The V end lost 1 base, the J end lost 8 bases, and 16 bases lay between the germline ends. The CDR3 has 15 amino acids. From germline, CDR1 is SGHRS and CDR2 YFSETQ. This chain's CDR3 is CASSLYGQSVDTIYF. The CDR3 DNA reads as TGCGCCAGCAGCTTGTACGGGCAGAGCGTGGACACCATATATTTT.

This clonotype has more than one count but fewer than ten. The J gene is TRBJ1-2, the V gene TRBV14; D is uncertain. Trimming stripped 6 bases from V and 4 bases from J, with 15 bases between. From germline, CDR1 is SGHDN and CDR2 FVKESK. This CDR3 has 14 residues. CDR3 coding DNA: TGTGCCAGCAGTTCCAGACCATGGGGCTATGGCTACACCTTC. Its protein product is CASSSRPWGYGYTF.

This clonotype was recorded a few times. This chain uses TRBV9 with TRBJ1-4; possibly TRBD1 for D (6 bases). This CDR3 has 13 amino acids. V gave up 8 bases and J gave up 8 bases, with 16 bases separating them. Germline CDR1 SGDLS, CDR2 YYNGEE. The CDR3 DNA is TGTGCCAGTGGGACACCGGGAGGAGAAAAACTGTTTTTT. Translated, it gives CASGTPGGEKLFF.

The rearrangement joins TRBV24-1 to TRBJ1-4; 8 positions agree with TRBD1. After removal of 2 bases from V and 8 bases from J, the junction contained 6 bases not matched to a gene. The CDR3 sequence is 15 residues long. From germline, CDR1 is KGHDR and CDR2 SFDVKD. Here the CDR3 reads CATSDSGTGGEKLFF. CDR3 bases: TGTGCCACCAGTGATTCCGGGACAGGAGGCGAAAAACTGTTTTTT.

This chain uses TRBV14 with TRBJ2-1; no clear D. The CDR3 totals 14 residues. Germline loops: CDR1 SGHDN, CDR2 FVKESK. Trimming stripped 3 bases from V and 9 bases from J, with 15 bases between. The CDR3 sequence: CASSQAYRVAEQFF. In DNA form, the CDR3 reads TGTGCCAGCAGCCAGGCCTATCGAGTAGCTGAGCAGTTCTTC.

This clonotype has just a few counts. The chain carries TRBV20-1 and TRBJ2-1, with D maybe TRBD2 (6 bases). The CDR3 length is 16 residues. Per germline, CDR1 DFQATT and CDR2 SNEGSKA (reference sequence). V gave up 4 bases and J gave up 1 base, with 17 bases separating them. The CDR3 DNA reads as TGCAGTGCTAAGGGGCCTAGCGTACTATCCTACAATGAGCAGTTCTTC. Amino acid sequence: CSAKGPSVLSYNEQFF.

This rearrangement joins TRBV11-2 to TRBJ1-2, with D hard to call. This CDR3 has 15 residues. The germline V gene has CDR1 SGHAT and CDR2 FQNNGV. V lost 5 bases and J 3 bases, leaving 16 bases between the germline ends. CDR3 amino acids: CASSPQRGPYYGYTF. The CDR3 nucleotides read TGTGCCAGCAGCCCACAGCGAGGGCCGTACTATGGCTACACCTTC.

This clonotype was recorded many times. The chain is built from TRBV5-1 and TRBJ2-1; the D is unclear. CDR1 and CDR2 from the germline V gene are SGHRS and YFSETQ. V lost 7 bases, J lost 8 bases, and 22 bases lay in between. The CDR3 is 15 amino acids. CDR3 residues: CASEEFGTQTDEQFF. CDR3 DNA sequence: TGCGCCAGCGAAGAATTTGGCACCCAGACCGATGAGCAGTTCTTC.

Only a few counts were recorded for this clonotype. This chain joins TRBV6-2 or TRBV6-3 and TRBJ1-1; no firm D call. This CDR3 region has 14 residues. Trimming took 0 bases from V and 5 from J, leaving 10 bases between them. Germline V gives CDR1 MNHEY, CDR2 SVGEGT. The CDR3 sequence is CASSYSVVGTEAFF. The CDR3 nucleotides read TGTGCCAGCAGTTACTCGGTGGTAGGGACTGAAGCTTTCTTT.

V gene TRBV7-8 combines with J gene TRBJ2-7, with D unresolved. With 2 bases removed from V and 1 base from J, the gap between germline ends came to 12 bases. The CDR3 runs 15 residues. Germline V CDR1 and CDR2: SGHVS, FQNEAQ. The CDR3 reads CASSLWGSSSYEQYF. CDR3 bases: TGTGCCAGCAGCTTATGGGGATCATCTTCCTACGAGCAGTACTTC.

This chain links TRBV12-3 or TRBV12-4 with TRBJ2-7; maybe TRBD2 (5 bases). The CDR3 has 15 residues. Trimming removed 0 bases from V and 0 bases from J, with 9 bases in between. CDR3 amino acids: CASSLAGVHSYEQYF. The CDR3, as DNA: TGTGCCAGCAGTTTAGCGGGAGTCCACTCCTACGAGCAGTACTTC.

The chain is built from TRBV15 and TRBJ2-4; D may be TRBD2 (7 bases). The CDR3 has 18 residues. Trimming removed 8 bases from V and 1 base from J, with 24 bases in between. Germline CDR1 LNHNV, CDR2 YYDKDF (reference sequence). CDR3 sequence (DNA): TGTGCCACCGAAGCCCGGGGGGCAGGGAATTTTGCCAAAAACATTCAGTACTTC. Protein: CATEARGAGNFAKNIQYF.

The chain recombines TRBV29-1 with TRBJ2-3; 7 nucleotides match TRBD2. This CDR3 is built from 16 residues. The trim removed 4 bases at V and 2 bases at J, leaving 12 bases unmatched. Germline CDR1 reads SQVTM; CDR2 reads ANQGSEA. The CDR3 reads CSVGGAWGGNTDTQYF. CDR3 in DNA: TGCAGCGTTGGAGGAGCGTGGGGGGGAAACACAGATACGCAGTATTTT.

The chain is built from TRBV28 and TRBJ2-3, with TRBD2 as a possible D gene (6 bases). The germline gives CDR1 MDHEN, CDR2 SYDVKM. This CDR3 is built from 13 residues. V shed 3 bases and J shed 5 bases, with 9 bases lying between them. The CDR3 DNA follows: TGTGCCAGCAGTTTCCACGGGAGAGATACGCAGTATTTT. Protein: CASSFHGRDTQYF.

In its sample, this clonotype was seen a few times. The chain is built from TRBV29-1 and TRBJ1-1; possibly TRBD1 for D (5 bases). V dropped 0 bases and J dropped 0 bases, with 26 bases sitting between them. Per germline, CDR1 SQVTM and CDR2 ANQGSEA. The CDR3 runs to 20 residues. CDR3 in amino acids: CSVEDRVKGSDLPLNTEAFF. DNA of the CDR3: TGCAGCGTTGAAGACAGGGTGAAAGGGAGTGATCTCCCCTTGAACACTGAAGCTTTCTTT.

The sample holds a few counts of this clonotype. The chain recombines TRBV19 with TRBJ2-3, with D tentatively TRBD1 (5 bases). Germline assignment: CDR1 LNHDA and CDR2 SQIVND (reference sequence). The CDR3 spans 12 residues. V lost 4 bases and J 7 bases, leaving 9 bases between the germline ends. This CDR3 reads CASSTQGNTQYF. The CDR3 nucleotides read TGTGCCAGTAGTACCCAGGGAAATACGCAGTATTTT.

Details on this clonotype: A much more abundant neighbour one base away suggests this may be a read error. V usage is TRBV2 and J usage is TRBJ2-1; D not resolved. The CDR3 runs to 13 residues. CDR1 SNHLY and CDR2 FYNNEI come from the germline V gene. The CDR3 region is CTSTGSRYNEQFF. The DNA of the CDR3 is TGTACCAGCACCGGCAGTAGGTACAATGAGCAGTTCTTC.

The chain employs TRBV20-1 and TRBJ2-7; no clear D. The CDR3 consists of 17 residues. Germline V gives CDR1 DFQATT, CDR2 SNEGSKA (reference sequence). V lost 2 bases and J 7 bases, leaving 27 bases between the germline ends. CDR3 DNA: TGCAGTGCTAGATTCTCCGGGCGACTGGCATCCGCCGTGGAGCAGTACTTC. This translates into CSARFSGRLASAVEQYF.

This chain connects TRBV5-1 to TRBJ2-1; perhaps TRBD2 as D (5 bases). The V gene lost 4 bases and the J gene lost 0 bases, with 14 bases spanning the gap. The germline V gene encodes CDR1 SGHRS and CDR2 YFSETQ. This CDR3 is 16 amino acids long. DNA of the CDR3: TGCGCCAGCAGCGTTAGGGAGACGGCCTCCTACAATGAGCAGTTCTTC. Its translation is CASSVRETASYNEQFF.